A selection of T cell receptor beta chains follows, all from one sample in a study of shared clonotypes between healthy human individuals. TCRdb's table, derived via immunoSEQ multiplex PCR, lists solely in-frame clones and lacks some. The sample has more than 2 million clones; nearly 97% are singletons. The sample consisted of naive CD4+ T cells sorted from blood. These receptors were taken from a man aged 18 to 30 in good health. Each CDR3 is given with its conserved first and last residue. A D gene is named only where the DNA matches it firmly. The size of a clone is reported for some rows only, either as once, few or many, or as a class for expanded clones.

size: NA; V: TRBV6-5; J: TRBJ2-3; D: TRBD1; CDR3: CASSSGTASTDTQYF; DNA: TGTGCCAGCAGCTCCGGGACAGCTAGCACAGATACGCAGTATTTT
size: NA; V: TRBV4-1; J: TRBJ2-3; D: NA; CDR3: CASSQAARDTQYF; DNA: TGCGCCAGCAGCCAAGCCGCTAGGGATACGCAGTATTTT
size: NA; V: TRBV9; J: TRBJ1-6; D: NA; CDR3: CASSVDTGISPLHF; DNA: TGTGCCAGCAGCGTGGATACAGGGATCTCACCCCTCCACTTT
size: once; V: TRBV27; J: TRBJ1-2; D: NA; CDR3: CASSRGGRNYGYTF; DNA: TGTGCCAGCAGTCGGGGTGGGCGGAACTATGGCTACACCTTC
size: NA; V: TRBV5-1; J: TRBJ2-1; D: TRBD2; CDR3: CASSFTSGSYNEQFF; DNA: TGCGCCAGCAGCTTCACTAGCGGATCCTACAATGAGCAGTTCTTC
size: NA; V: TRBV13; J: TRBJ2-1; D: NA; CDR3: CASSFRKGIGSSYNEQFF; DNA: TGTGCCAGCAGCTTCAGGAAAGGGATCGGTTCCTCCTACAATGAGCAGTTCTTC
size: NA; V: TRBV5-1; J: TRBJ2-5; D: NA; CDR3: CASSLEGSRETQYF; DNA: TGCGCCAGCAGCTTGGAAGGTAGCAGAGAGACCCAGTACTTC
size: once; V: TRBV7-9; J: TRBJ2-3; D: TRBD2; CDR3: CASSISGGSGDTQYF; DNA: TGTGCCAGCAGCATTAGCGGGGGATCGGGAGATACGCAGTATTTT
size: NA; V: TRBV6-6; J: TRBJ2-5; D: NA; CDR3: CASSPGPGRAVETQYF; DNA: TGTGCCAGCAGCCCCGGACCAGGGCGGGCGGTAGAGACCCAGTACTTC
size: NA; V: TRBV6-1; J: TRBJ2-1; D: TRBD1; CDR3: CATEGDRGFNEQFF; DNA: TGTGCCACCGAGGGGGACAGGGGGTTTAATGAGCAGTTCTTC
size: once; V: TRBV9; J: TRBJ2-5; D: TRBD2; CDR3: CASSVGLAGEYQETQYF; DNA: TGTGCCAGCAGCGTCGGGCTAGCGGGGGAATATCAAGAGACCCAGTACTTC
size: NA; V: TRBV4-3; J: TRBJ2-2; D: TRBD1; CDR3: CASSQLTGQGYGGELFF; DNA: TGCGCCAGCAGCCAGTTAACGGGACAGGGATACGGCGGGGAGCTGTTTTTT
size: NA; V: TRBV6-1; J: TRBJ1-1; D: NA; CDR3: CASLRRGWGPTEAFF; DNA: TGTGCCAGCCTCCGGAGGGGTTGGGGCCCCACTGAAGCTTTCTTT
size: NA; V: TRBV10-2; J: TRBJ2-2; D: NA; CDR3: CASSDSGTGTGELFF; DNA: TGCGCCAGCAGTGATTCGGGTACGGGCACCGGGGAGCTGTTTTTT
size: NA; V: TRBV7-2; J: TRBJ2-1; D: TRBD2; CDR3: CASSLVAGYTNEQFF; DNA: TGTGCCAGCAGCTTAGTAGCGGGATACACCAATGAGCAGTTCTTC
size: NA; V: TRBV10-3; J: TRBJ2-3; D: NA; CDR3: CAISSGTDSDTQYF; DNA: TGTGCCATCAGTTCCGGGACGGACTCAGATACGCAGTATTTT
size: NA; V: TRBV6-1; J: TRBJ2-3; D: TRBD2; CDR3: CASSERTSGKDTQYF; DNA: TGTGCCAGCAGTGAGCGGACTAGCGGGAAGGATACGCAGTATTTT
size: NA; V: TRBV10-3; J: TRBJ2-5; D: NA; CDR3: CAIGRGGQETQYF; DNA: TGTGCCATCGGGCGGGGAGGCCAAGAGACCCAGTACTTC
size: NA; V: TRBV6-5; J: TRBJ2-7; D: TRBD1; CDR3: CASSRDRGVRYEQYF; DNA: TGTGCCAGCAGTCGTGACAGGGGGGTTCGGTACGAGCAGTACTTC
size: NA; V: TRBV4-3; J: TRBJ2-3; D: TRBD2; CDR3: CASSQELGLAGADTQYF; DNA: TGCGCCAGCAGCCAAGAATTGGGACTAGCGGGAGCAGATACGCAGTATTTT
size: once; V: TRBV15; J: TRBJ2-7; D: NA; CDR3: CATSRDGASYEQYF; DNA: TGTGCCACCAGCAGAGATGGGGCCTCCTACGAGCAGTACTTC
size: NA; V: TRBV19; J: TRBJ2-2; D: NA; CDR3: CASSTSGELFF; DNA: TGTGCCAGTAGTACCTCCGGGGAGCTGTTTTTT